This TCR beta chain stems from a study of monozygotic twins with cystic fibrosis. On this clone: The antigen is not known.

Study-level findings and limits: Clonality was generally low (median around 0.009), higher in the most severe patients.

Here immunoSEQ multiplex PCR was the method, and the copy in TCRdb shows in-frame clones only, minus some. The sample yields tens of thousands of clones, less than 98% seen once. Source material: blood. The clonotype was recovered from a girl aged 10 to 17 with cystic fibrosis.

CDR3 residues: CATTQGPTPQETQYF. Written as DNA, the CDR3 is TGTGCCACCACCCAGGGCCCGACCCCCCAAGAGACCCAGTACTTC. The rearrangement links TRBV2 to TRBJ2-5, with D possibly matching TRBD1 (5 bases). CDR1 SNHLY and CDR2 FYNNEI come from the germline V gene. This CDR3 comprises 15 residues. The V end was cut by 10 bases, the J end by 1 base, with 19 bases between.